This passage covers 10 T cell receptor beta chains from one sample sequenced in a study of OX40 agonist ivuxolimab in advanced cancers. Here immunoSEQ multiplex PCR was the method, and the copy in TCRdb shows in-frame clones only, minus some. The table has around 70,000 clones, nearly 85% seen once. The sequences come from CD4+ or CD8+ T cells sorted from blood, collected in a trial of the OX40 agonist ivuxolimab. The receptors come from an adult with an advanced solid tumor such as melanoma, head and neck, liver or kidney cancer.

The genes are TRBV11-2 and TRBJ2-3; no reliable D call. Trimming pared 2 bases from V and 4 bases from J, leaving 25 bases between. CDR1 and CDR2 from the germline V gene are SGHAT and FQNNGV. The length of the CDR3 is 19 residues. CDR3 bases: TGTGCCAGCAGCTTAACCTATCCGCGTGGCAGCCCGAGAGCAGATACGCAGTATTTT. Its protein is CASSLTYPRGSPRADTQYF.

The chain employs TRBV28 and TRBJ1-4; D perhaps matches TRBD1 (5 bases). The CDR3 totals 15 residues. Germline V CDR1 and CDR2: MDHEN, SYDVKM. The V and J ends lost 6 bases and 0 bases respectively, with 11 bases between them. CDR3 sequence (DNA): TGTGCCAGCAGGGGGCGGACCGCAACTAATGAAAAACTGTTTTTT. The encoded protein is CASRGRTATNEKLFF.

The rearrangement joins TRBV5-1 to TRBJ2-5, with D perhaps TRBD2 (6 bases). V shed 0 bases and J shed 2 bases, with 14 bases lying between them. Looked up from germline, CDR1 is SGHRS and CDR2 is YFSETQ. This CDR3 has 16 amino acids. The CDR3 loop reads CASSLAGGANQETQYF. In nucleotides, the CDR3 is TGCGCCAGCAGCTTGGCCGGCGGGGCAAATCAAGAGACCCAGTACTTC.

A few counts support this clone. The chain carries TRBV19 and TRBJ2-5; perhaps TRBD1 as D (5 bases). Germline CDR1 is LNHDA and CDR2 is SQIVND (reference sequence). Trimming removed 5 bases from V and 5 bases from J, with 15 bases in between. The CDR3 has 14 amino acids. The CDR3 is CASSYEPGLETQYF. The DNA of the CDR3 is TGTGCCAGTAGTTATGAGCCAGGGCTGGAGACCCAGTACTTC.

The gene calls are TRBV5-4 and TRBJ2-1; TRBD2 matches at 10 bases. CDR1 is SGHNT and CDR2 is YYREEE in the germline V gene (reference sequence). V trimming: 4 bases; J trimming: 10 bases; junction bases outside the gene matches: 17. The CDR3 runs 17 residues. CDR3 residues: CASSLGTSSGRRGEQFF. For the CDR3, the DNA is TGTGCCAGCAGCCTGGGCACTTCTAGCGGGAGAAGGGGGGAGCAGTTCTTC.

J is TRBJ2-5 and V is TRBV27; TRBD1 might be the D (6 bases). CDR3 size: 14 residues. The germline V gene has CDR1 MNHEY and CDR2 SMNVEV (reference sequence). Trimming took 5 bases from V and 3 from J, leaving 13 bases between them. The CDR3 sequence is CASSLRTAEETQYF. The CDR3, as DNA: TGTGCCAGCAGTCTAAGGACAGCCGAAGAGACCCAGTACTTC.

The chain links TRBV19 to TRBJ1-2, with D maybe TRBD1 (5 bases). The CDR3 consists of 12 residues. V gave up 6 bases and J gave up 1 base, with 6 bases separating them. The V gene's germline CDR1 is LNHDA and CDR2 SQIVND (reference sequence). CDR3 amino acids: CASSDSNYGYTF. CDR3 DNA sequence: TGTGCCAGTAGCGACAGTAACTATGGCTACACCTTC.

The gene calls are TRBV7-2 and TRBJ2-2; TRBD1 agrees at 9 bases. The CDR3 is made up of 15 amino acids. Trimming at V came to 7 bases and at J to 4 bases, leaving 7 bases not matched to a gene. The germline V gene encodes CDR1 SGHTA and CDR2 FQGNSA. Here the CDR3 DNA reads TGTGCCAGCAAGACCGGGACAGGGCGCACCGGGGAGCTGTTTTTT. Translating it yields CASKTGTGRTGELFF.

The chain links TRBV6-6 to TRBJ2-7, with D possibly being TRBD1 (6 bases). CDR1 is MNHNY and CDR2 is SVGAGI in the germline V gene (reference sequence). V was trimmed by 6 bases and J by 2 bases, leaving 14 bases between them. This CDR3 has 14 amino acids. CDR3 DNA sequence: TGTGCCAGCAGATTCGCAGGGGCGGCCTACGAGCAGTACTTC. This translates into CASRFAGAAYEQYF.

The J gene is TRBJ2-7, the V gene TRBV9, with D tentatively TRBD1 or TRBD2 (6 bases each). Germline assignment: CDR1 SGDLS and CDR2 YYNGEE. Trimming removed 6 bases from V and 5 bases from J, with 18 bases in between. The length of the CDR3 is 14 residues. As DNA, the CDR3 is TGTGCCAGCAATGCCGGGGGCTTCCCGCACGAGCAGTACTTC. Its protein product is CASNAGGFPHEQYF.